The entry below gives a single T cell receptor beta chain sequence along with its context. Its antigen is currently unknown. In germline, CDR1 is DFQATT, CDR2 SNEGSKA (reference sequence). V gave up 3 bases and J gave up 4 bases, with 6 bases separating them. The CDR3 is 11 residues long. These data are taken from a study of long-term antiretroviral therapy in people with HIV. Survey-level immunoSEQ v3.0 assays were run. Produced via immunoSEQ multiplex PCR; TCRdb's table is partial and in-frame only. The sample carries 40,000 to 45,000 clones, more than 90% recorded once. Sampling of each donor yielded at least one pre-ART PBMC sample and at least two post-ART PBMC samples. DNA was extracted from approximately 0.95-9.8 million thawed cryopreserved PBMC. Study-wide points: The study collected no data on ART adherence, viral resistance or therapy changes.

This chain joins TRBV20-1 and TRBJ2-5; D is possibly TRBD2 (6 bases). This clonotype was obtained from a woman aged 50 to 65 with HIV. This material consisted of unsorted PBMCs, taken 3.7 years after starting antiretroviral therapy. DNA of the CDR3: TGCAGTGCTAGGCGGGGAGAGACCCAGTACTTC. Translating it yields CSARRGETQYF.